Described below is a single T cell receptor (beta chain) sequence and its context. This sample is part of a study of Graves' ophthalmopathy and Graves' hyperthyroidism. RNA transcripts served as template for amplifying TCR beta CDR3 sequences. HTBI-primed first-round RT-PCR preceded second-round multiplex PCR. TCRdb re-analysed the multiplex PCR reads in MiXCR, keeping a single row per CDR3 protein. The table includes over a million distinct CDR3 sequences, about 38% detected once. The source is an adult man with Graves' hyperthyroidism. Material: peripheral blood or thyroid tissue (not recorded which).

The CDR3 here is CASSLVGKSSYEQYF. CDR3 nucleotide sequence: TGTGCCAGCAGCTTGGTCGGCAAGAGCTCCTACGAGCAGTACTTC. The chain joins TRBV5-6 to TRBJ2-7, with unresolved D. Trimming took off 0 bases at V and 0 bases at J, with 10 bases between the two ends. The CDR3 extends over 15 amino acids. Germline CDR1 reads SGHDT; CDR2 reads YYEEEE.